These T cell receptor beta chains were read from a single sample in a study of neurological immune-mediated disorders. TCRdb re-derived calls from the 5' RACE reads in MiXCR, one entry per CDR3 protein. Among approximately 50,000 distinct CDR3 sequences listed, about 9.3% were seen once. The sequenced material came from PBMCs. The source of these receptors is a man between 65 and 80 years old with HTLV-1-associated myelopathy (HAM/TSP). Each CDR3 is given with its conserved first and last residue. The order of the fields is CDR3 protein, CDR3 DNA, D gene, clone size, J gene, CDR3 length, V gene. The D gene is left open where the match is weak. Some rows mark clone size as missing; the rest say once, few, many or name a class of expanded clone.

CSASVAGGPWGANVLTF	TGCAGTGCTAGTGTAGCGGGAGGGCCGTGGGGGGCCAACGTCCTGACTTTC	TRBD2	NA	TRBJ2-6	17	TRBV20-1
CASSRAGQLISYGELFF	TGTGCCAGCAGTCGCGCCGGACAGTTAATAAGTTACGGGGAGCTGTTTTTT	NA	many	TRBJ2-2	17	TRBV6-2/TRBV6-3
CASNWRGGYEQYF	TGTGCCAGCAATTGGAGGGGGGGATACGAGCAGTACTTC	NA	once	TRBJ2-7	13	TRBV6-2/TRBV6-3
CASSLGSPTDTQYF	TGTGCCAGCAGCTTGGGGTCGCCGACAGATACGCAGTATTTT	NA	many	TRBJ2-3	14	TRBV11-3
CASSYFDRSSYEQYF	TGTGCCAGCAGTTACTTCGACAGGAGCTCCTACGAGCAGTACTTC	NA	many	TRBJ2-7	15	TRBV6-2/TRBV6-3
CASSVRGMTGELFF	TGTGCCAGCAGTGTGCGGGGGATGACCGGGGAGCTGTTTTTT	TRBD2	many	TRBJ2-2	14	TRBV6-1
CASSFRQNEQYF	TGTGCCAGCAGCTTCCGGCAAAACGAGCAGTACTTC	NA	many	TRBJ2-7	12	TRBV3-1
CASSQGTSEEWRTIYF	TGTGCCAGCAGCCAAGGTACATCAGAGGAGTGGAGGACCATATATTTT	NA	few	TRBJ1-3	16	TRBV4-2
CASSRGMGQGFLSLHF	TGTGCCAGCAGCCGTGGGATGGGACAGGGCTTCCTATCCCTCCACTTT	TRBD1	many	TRBJ1-6	16	TRBV27
CASSFSLRTDTQYF	TGTGCCAGCAGCTTTTCTCTCCGCACAGATACGCAGTATTTT	NA	many	TRBJ2-3	14	TRBV7-9
CASKSGQGYNEQFF	TGTGCCAGCAAATCGGGACAGGGATACAATGAGCAGTTCTTC	TRBD1	many	TRBJ2-1	14	TRBV2
CASSQPGTSGFTDTQYF	TGCGCCAGCAGCCAACCCGGGACTAGCGGGTTCACAGATACGCAGTATTTT	TRBD2	many	TRBJ2-3	17	TRBV4-1
CASSTRTSNSPLHF	TGTGCCAGCAGCACCCGGACGTCTAATTCACCCCTCCACTTT	NA	many	TRBJ1-6	14	TRBV7-2
CSAPTGIQETQYF	TGCAGTGCTCCGACTGGAATACAAGAGACCCAGTACTTC	NA	many	TRBJ2-5	13	TRBV20-1
CASSPRLGSPVNEQFF	TGTGCCAGCAGTCCTAGGTTGGGTAGTCCGGTCAATGAGCAGTTCTTC	NA	NA	TRBJ2-1	16	TRBV11-3
CASSSDSPPAYEQFF	TGTGCCAGCAGCTCGGACTCCCCACCAGCGTATGAGCAGTTCTTC	NA	many	TRBJ2-1	15	TRBV12-3/TRBV12-4
CARKGDQPQHF	TGTGCCAGGAAGGGGGATCAGCCCCAGCATTTT	NA	many	TRBJ1-5	11	TRBV2
CASSYYQETQYF	TGTGCCAGCAGTTATTACCAAGAGACCCAGTACTTC	NA	many	TRBJ2-5	12	TRBV28
CASSSQFPQVPQYF	TGTGCCAGCAGCTCCCAATTTCCCCAAGTCCCCCAGTACTTC	NA	many	TRBJ2-5	14	TRBV7-2
CASSYPGQGIYEQYF	TGTGCCAGCAGTTACCCCGGACAGGGCATCTACGAGCAGTACTTC	TRBD1	many	TRBJ2-7	15	TRBV27
CATSRVRGQRETQYF	TGTGCCACCAGCAGAGTTCGGGGGCAAAGAGAGACCCAGTACTTC	NA	many	TRBJ2-5	15	TRBV15
CSPNHRGRDTLYF	TGCAGCCCTAATCATAGGGGGAGAGATACGCTGTATTTT	NA	NA	TRBJ2-3	13	TRBV20-1